These 13 T cell receptor beta chains originate from one sample sequenced in a study of human T cells and chemical hapten exposure. TCRdb used MiXCR to reprocess the RACE reads, holding one entry per CDR3 protein. Of tens of thousands of distinct CDR3 sequences listed, about 7% are singletons. As to time point: healthy volunteer bleed at 2 weeks. Total RNA was isolated from unfractionated whole blood. The sequenced sample was whole blood. These receptors were obtained from a human donor in good health. Some clones in this sample may be carry-over from other donors' samples.

In this sample, this clonotype turned up many times. The chain combines TRBV2 with TRBJ1-1; D might be TRBD1 (6 bases). The germline CDR1 and CDR2 sequences are SNHLY and FYNNEI. There are 14 residues in the CDR3. V lost 7 bases and J lost 5, with 17 bases in between. The CDR3 reads CASTDVQGDTEAFF. CDR3 sequence (DNA): TGTGCCAGCACCGACGTACAGGGCGATACTGAAGCTTTCTTT.

This clonotype was detected many times. CDR3 DNA: TGCGCCAGCAGCTTGCGACAGGGGGGAAGATGGGAGACTGAAGCTTTCTTT. As protein: CASSLRQGGRWETEAFF. V is TRBV5-1 and J is TRBJ1-1, with 9 bases lining up with TRBD1. V lost 1 base to trimming and J lost 5 bases; unmatched junction nucleotides: 12. The CDR3 consists of 17 residues. The germline V gene has CDR1 SGHRS and CDR2 YFSETQ.

This clonotype was detected a few times. The V gene is TRBV3-1, the J gene TRBJ1-1; TRBD1 is a possible D gene (5 bases). V lost 2 bases to trimming and J lost 4 bases, with 11 bases between them. Per the germline V gene, CDR1 is LGHDT and CDR2 is YNNKEL (reference sequence). This CDR3 has 14 residues. The CDR3: CASSQQGWGTEAFF. The CDR3 nucleotides read TGTGCCAGCAGCCAACAGGGTTGGGGCACTGAAGCTTTCTTT.

This clonotype was seen ten or more times. The CDR3 loop reads CASSYEHLNTGELFF. The CDR3 DNA reads as TGTGCCAGCAGTTACGAACACCTCAACACCGGGGAGCTGTTTTTT. The chain combines TRBV6-2 or TRBV6-3 with TRBJ2-2, with D uncertain. The germline V and J ends were trimmed by 2 bases and 2 bases, with 9 bases remaining between them. This CDR3 contains 15 residues. The germline V gene has CDR1 MNHEY and CDR2 SVGEGT.

Many counts were recorded for this clonotype. The V call is TRBV2, the J call TRBJ2-3; D not resolved. Germline V lookup: CDR1 SNHLY, CDR2 FYNNEI. Trimming shortened V by 4 bases and J by 7 bases, and 3 bases separated the two germline ends. The CDR3 loop spans 10 amino acids. CDR3: CASSANTQYF. The CDR3 DNA follows: TGTGCCAGCAGTGCGAATACGCAGTATTTT.

This clonotype was detected many times. The genes are TRBV27 and TRBJ1-5; D is undetermined. Germline CDR1 is MNHEY and CDR2 is SMNVEV (reference sequence). Trimming cost V 0 bases and J 5 bases, with 8 bases left between them. CDR3 length: 14 amino acids. DNA of the CDR3: TGTGCCAGCAGTTTATCCGGATCTCATCAGCCCCAGCATTTT. Amino acids: CASSLSGSHQPQHF.

Regarding this clonotype: A much larger clone differs by one base, so this may be a read error. This chain uses TRBV2 with TRBJ1-2; 10 positions match TRBD1. Trimming removed 8 bases from V and 4 bases from J; junction bases left unmatched: 1. The CDR3 is made up of 12 amino acids. CDR1 is SNHLY, CDR2 FYNNEI, per germline. The CDR3 bases are TGTGCCAGCCGGGACAGGGGCTATGGCTACACCTTC. It translates to CASRDRGYGYTF.

This clonotype was seen ten or more times. The rearrangement joins TRBV12-3 or TRBV12-4 to TRBJ1-5, with D hard to call. The CDR3 is 12 residues long. Trimming took off 3 bases at V and 5 bases at J, with 5 bases between the two ends. The CDR3 DNA reads TGTGCCAGCAGTTTCAGTTATCAGCCCCAGCATTTT. As protein: CASSFSYQPQHF.

The V call is TRBV10-3, the J call TRBJ1-6; 7 bases line up with TRBD1. In germline, CDR1 is ENHRY, CDR2 SYGVKD. CDR3 length: 15 amino acids. With 3 bases clipped from V and 6 bases from J, the junction kept 5 bases outside the gene matches. The CDR3 region is CAISEGGQINSPLHF. CDR3 nucleotides: TGTGCCATCAGTGAAGGGGGACAGATTAATTCACCCCTCCACTTT.

The table lists this clonotype with many counts. The CDR3 reads CASMGLMNTEAFF. The DNA for the CDR3 is TGTGCCAGCATGGGGCTCATGAACACTGAAGCTTTCTTT. The chain joins TRBV6-1 to TRBJ1-1; a possible D gene is TRBD1 (5 bases). Trimming stripped 7 bases from V and 0 bases from J, with 9 bases between. Germline CDR1 MNHNS, CDR2 SASEGT. This CDR3 has 13 amino acids.

In its sample, this clonotype was seen a few times. The J gene is TRBJ1-6, the V gene TRBV3-1; possible D gene TRBD1, 5 bases. The CDR3 has 15 residues. Germline assignment: CDR1 LGHDT and CDR2 YNNKEL (reference sequence). V was cut by 0 bases and J by 4 bases, with 7 bases left in between. The CDR3 reads CASSQDWGYNSPLHF. The DNA for the CDR3 is TGTGCCAGCAGCCAAGATTGGGGGTATAATTCACCCCTCCACTTT.

This clonotype was seen only a few times. The rearrangement joins TRBV6-6 to TRBJ2-5; D call uncertain. V was shortened by 3 bases and J by 1 base, with 6 bases between the two germline ends. The CDR3 totals 13 residues. Germline V gene sequence: CDR1 MNHNY, CDR2 SVGAGI (reference sequence). CDR3 sequence reads: CASSYIAQETQYF. CDR3 coding DNA: TGTGCCAGCAGTTATATAGCCCAAGAGACCCAGTACTTC.

Worth noting for this clonotype: A read error may produce the germline difference seen at one junction end. The CDR3 region is CASSFRGPRGALYGYNF. The CDR3 DNA reads TGTGCCAGCAGTTTTCGGGGTCCCAGGGGCGCTCTCTATGGCTACAACTTC. The genes are TRBV27 and TRBJ1-2; D perhaps matches TRBD1 (6 bases). CDR1 and CDR2 from the germline V gene are MNHEY and SMNVEV (reference sequence). The CDR3 runs 17 residues.